This T cell receptor (beta chain) was captured by sequencing in a study of blood T cell repertoires in COVID-19. At the level of the study: The United States, Italy and Spain supplied acute and convalescent COVID-19 samples. Sources were T cells, B-cell-depleted T cells, or PBMCs; the material itself was cDNA or gDNA.

Per the original data handling: Estimated nucleated cell counts came from reference gene primer amplification. Sequenced by immunoSEQ multiplex PCR; TCRdb stores in-frame clones only, minus some. D and trimming come from the DNA, and the V and J calls and clone size come from that table. The top ten hold about 13% of the sample, which has about 130,000 clones, about four fifths seen once. CDR1 is LGHNT, CDR2 FRNRAP, per germline. CDR3 length: 13 residues. Deletions cut 5 bases from V and 0 bases from J, with 7 bases between. The J gene is TRBJ1-1, the V gene TRBV12-5; D remains ambiguous. The source material was peripheral blood. This clonotype was sampled from a human donor in a cohort sampled during active COVID-19. The CDR3 nucleotides read TGTGCTAGTGGTCAAACACTGAACACTGAAGCTTTCTTT. Protein product: CASGQTLNTEAFF. Together with reference TRBV12-5 and TRBJ1-1, the CDR3 gives the full variable domain: DARVTQTPRHKVTEMGQEVTMRCQPILGHNTVFWYRQTMMQGLELLAYFRNRAPLDDSGMPKDRFSAEMPDATLATLKIQPSEPRDSAVYFCASGQTLNTEAFFGQGTRLTVV.